These 30 T cell receptor beta chains share one sample of origin, sequenced in a study of blood T cell repertoires in COVID-19. The method was immunoSEQ multiplex PCR; TCRdb's version includes in-frame clones alone and lacks a portion of them. The table shows a few hundred thousand clones, with 85% to 90% occurring only once. The sequenced sample consisted of peripheral blood. The source of these receptors is a woman in her 30s with COVID-19, enrolled during active disease.

This chain connects TRBV5-4 to TRBJ2-1; D is unresolved. The CDR3 is 13 amino acids. With 4 bases removed from V and 6 bases from J, the gap between germline ends came to 11 bases. Per germline, CDR1 SGHNT and CDR2 YYREEE (reference sequence). The CDR3 here is CASSPVAINEQFF. CDR3 DNA: TGTGCCAGCAGCCCCGTGGCAATCAATGAGCAGTTCTTC.

This chain connects TRBV5-1 to TRBJ1-1; possible D gene TRBD1, 6 bases. This CDR3 has 17 residues. The V end lost 5 bases, the J end lost 6 bases, and 26 bases lay between the germline ends. Germline CDR1 is SGHRS and CDR2 is YFSETQ. In nucleotides, the CDR3 is TGCGCCAGCAGACGTGGGACCTTGGACAGCTTGGGCGCTGAAGCTTTCTTT. Translating gives CASRRGTLDSLGAEAFF.

The rearrangement joins TRBV24-1 to TRBJ2-7, with TRBD1 identical over 8 bases. The trim removed 0 bases at V and 2 bases at J, leaving 11 bases unmatched. This CDR3 is 18 amino acids long. Germline CDR1 KGHDR, CDR2 SFDVKD. CDR3 DNA sequence: TGTGCCACCAGTGATTTGATCCTCCCGGACAGGGAAACCTACGAGCAGTACTTC. Residues: CATSDLILPDRETYEQYF.

This chain connects TRBV4-1 to TRBJ2-5; 8 bases line up with TRBD2. CDR3 length equals 16 residues. Trimming took 0 bases from V and 5 from J; bases not matched to a gene: 8. Germline CDR1 MGHRA, CDR2 YSYEKL. The CDR3 nucleotides are TGCGCCAGCAGCCAAGAAGGGGGACTAGGCACCGAGACCCAGTACTTC. Amino acids: CASSQEGGLGTETQYF.

The chain carries TRBV27 and TRBJ1-4; tentatively, D is TRBD1 (5 bases). The germline V gene encodes CDR1 MNHEY and CDR2 SMNVEV (reference sequence). V was trimmed by 2 bases and J by 8 bases, leaving 9 bases between them. This CDR3 has 13 residues. CDR3 DNA sequence: TGTGCCAGCAGTTTACGGTCAGGGGAAAAACTGTTTTTT. Protein sequence: CASSLRSGEKLFF.

This clone was seen only once. The chain is built from TRBV24-1 and TRBJ2-5; 9 bases agree with TRBD1. Germline lookup yields CDR1 KGHDR and CDR2 SFDVKD. The CDR3 is 17 residues long. Losses at the gene ends were 3 bases for V and 1 base for J; bases not matched to a gene: 8. CDR3 region: CATSDPPGQGIQETQYF. The CDR3 nucleotides are TGTGCCACCAGTGATCCCCCGGGACAGGGAATCCAAGAGACCCAGTACTTC.

A single count supports this clone. J is TRBJ2-7 and V is TRBV3-1 (or the pseudogene TRBV3-2); the D gene is possibly TRBD2 (6 bases). Germline CDR1 reads LGHDT; CDR2 reads YNNKEL (reference sequence). The CDR3 is made up of 15 amino acids. V lost 1 base and J 6 bases, leaving 16 bases between the germline ends. The CDR3 DNA reads TGTGCCAGCAGCCAAGGTTTGCCAGCGGGCTCCGAGCAGTACTTC. This codes for CASSQGLPAGSEQYF.

This clone was detected once. This sequence joins TRBV5-4 and TRBJ1-2; 12 bases line up with TRBD1. Losses at the gene ends were 3 bases for V and 5 bases for J; bases not matched to a gene: 11. The CDR3 length is 17 residues. Per germline, CDR1 SGHNT and CDR2 YYREEE (reference sequence). In DNA, the CDR3 is TGTGCCAGCAGCTCAAAACCGGGACAGGGGGCGCGGTATGGCTACACCTTC. Residues: CASSSKPGQGARYGYTF.

V and J are TRBV12-3 or TRBV12-4 and TRBJ1-6; the D is unclear. Trimming removed 5 bases at V and 8 bases at J, with 10 bases between. The CDR3 covers 13 residues. CDR3 in amino acids: CASSPSPDSPLHF. As DNA, the CDR3 is TGTGCCAGCAGTCCTTCCCCCGATTCACCCCTCCACTTT.

This chain joins TRBV5-5 and TRBJ1-2; D is unresolved. Looked up from germline, CDR1 is SGHKS and CDR2 is YYEKEE (reference sequence). The CDR3 is 14 residues long. The ends were cut back, 0 bases at V and 8 bases at J, with 14 bases in the middle. The CDR3 DNA reads TGTGCCAGCAGCTTGGAAGACGGAGTAAGCGGCTACACCTTC. Its translation: CASSLEDGVSGYTF.

The chain has TRBV5-1 and TRBJ2-1; 8 bases are a match to TRBD2. Germline V lookup: CDR1 SGHRS, CDR2 YFSETQ. The CDR3 is made up of 15 amino acids. V shed 2 bases and J 7 bases; nucleotides not matched to a gene: 8. The CDR3 is CASSFKAGAVNEQFF. Written as DNA, the CDR3 is TGCGCCAGCAGCTTCAAAGCGGGAGCAGTAAATGAGCAGTTCTTC. The full variable domain, in which reference TRBV5-1 and TRBJ2-1 provide the parts outside the CDR3, is KAGVTQTPRYLIKTRGQQVTLSCSPISGHRSVSWYQQTPGQGLQFLFEYFSETQRNKGNFPGRFSGRQFSNSRSEMNVSTLELGDSALYLCASSFKAGAVNEQFFGPGTRLTVL.

The chain is built from TRBV29-1 and TRBJ1-5; D is possibly TRBD1 (5 bases). Trimming removed 4 bases from V and 3 bases from J, with 10 bases in between. Per the germline V gene, CDR1 is SQVTM and CDR2 is ANQGSEA. This CDR3 has 13 residues. DNA of the CDR3: TGCAGCGTTGCCAGGGATCTCAATCAGCCCCAGCATTTT. Residues: CSVARDLNQPQHF.

The chain links TRBV10-1 to TRBJ1-1, with 7 bases aligning to TRBD1. CDR1 and CDR2 (germline): WNHNN, SYGVQD (reference sequence). V shed 5 bases, J shed 1 base, and the junction held 1 base outside the gene matches. The CDR3 contains 13 residues. The CDR3 DNA sequence: TGCGCCAGCAGTCGGGACAGGAACACTGAAGCTTTCTTT. Encoded protein: CASSRDRNTEAFF.

This chain links TRBV3-1 (or the pseudogene TRBV3-2) with TRBJ1-3, with D possibly being TRBD1 (6 bases). The germline V gene has CDR1 LGHDT and CDR2 YNNKEL (reference sequence). The CDR3 covers 15 residues. V was pared by 3 bases and J by 0 bases, with 9 bases between. CDR3 sequence: CASSQTGDSGNTIYF. The DNA for the CDR3 is TGTGCCAGCAGCCAGACAGGCGACTCTGGAAACACCATATATTTT.

This clone occurred a few times. This chain joins TRBV30 and TRBJ2-3; 8 bases map to TRBD2. CDR3 length equals 12 residues. V was pared by 8 bases and J by 4 bases, with 5 bases of the junction left unmatched. Germline loops: CDR1 GTSNPN, CDR2 SVGIG (reference sequence). Here the CDR3 reads CARKAGADTQYF. In nucleotides, the CDR3 is TGTGCCCGAAAAGCGGGAGCAGATACGCAGTATTTT. The full variable domain, its missing parts supplied by reference TRBV30 and TRBJ2-3, is SQTIHQWPATLVQPVGSPLSLECTVEGTSNPNLYWYRQAAGRGLQLLFYSVGIGQISSEVPQNLSASRPQDRQFILSSKKLLLSDSGFYLCARKAGADTQYFGPGTRLTVL.

The gene calls are TRBV12-3 or TRBV12-4 and TRBJ1-5; D may be TRBD1 (5 bases). The CDR3 spans 13 residues. The V gene lost 3 bases and the J gene lost 4 bases, with 7 bases spanning the gap. The CDR3 DNA follows: TGTGCCAGCAGTTTGACAGCAAATCAGCCCCAGCATTTT. The encoded protein is CASSLTANQPQHF.

CDR3 in DNA: TGTGCCAGCAGTTCCCCGGGGAGGGGCGGCTACACCTTC. Protein product: CASSSPGRGGYTF. The chain combines TRBV27 with TRBJ1-2, with D possibly TRBD1 on 5 matching bases. Germline lookup yields CDR1 MNHEY and CDR2 SMNVEV (reference sequence). This CDR3 is built from 13 residues. The V and J ends lost 4 bases and 8 bases respectively, with 14 bases between them.

The chain joins TRBV3-1 (or the pseudogene TRBV3-2) to TRBJ2-3; 9 bases map to TRBD2. The germline CDR1 and CDR2 sequences are LGHDT and YNNKEL (reference sequence). This CDR3 contains 17 residues. J lost 2 bases, V lost 1 base, and 7 bases had no gene match. The CDR3 is CASSQGGSGRPTDTQYF. CDR3 in DNA: TGTGCCAGCAGCCAAGGGGGCAGCGGGAGGCCCACAGATACGCAGTATTTT.

This sequence joins TRBV7-8 and TRBJ2-7, with D tentatively TRBD1 (6 bases). CDR3 length equals 13 residues. Germline V CDR1 and CDR2: SGHVS, FQNEAQ. V lost 5 bases, J lost 3 bases, and 11 bases lay in between. The CDR3 region has the DNA TGTGCCAGCAGCGAGGACAGCAACTACGAGCAGTACTTC. It yields the protein CASSEDSNYEQYF.

This clone was seen once. This chain uses TRBV19 with TRBJ1-5, with TRBD1 as a possible D gene (5 bases). V lost 6 bases to trimming and J lost 1 base, with 13 bases between them. CDR3 length: 15 amino acids. Germline lookup yields CDR1 LNHDA and CDR2 SQIVND (reference sequence). The CDR3 DNA reads TGTGCCAGTAGGACAGCGAGAACGAGCAATCAGCCCCAGCATTTT. This translates into CASRTARTSNQPQHF.

As to this clone: The same CDR3 is also encoded by other DNA sequences in this sample. The V call is TRBV11-3, the J call TRBJ2-2; 8 bases line up with TRBD1. This CDR3 has 15 amino acids. Germline V lookup: CDR1 SGHNT, CDR2 YENEEA. Unmatched junction bases numbered 2, after V lost 4 bases and J lost 1 base. CDR3 DNA sequence: TGTGCCAGCAGCTCCGGGACAGGGAACACCGGGGAGCTGTTTTTT. Amino acids: CASSSGTGNTGELFF.

The chain recombines TRBV29-1 with TRBJ2-7, with D uncertain. Trimming cost V 3 bases and J 0 bases, with 12 bases left between them. CDR3 length equals 14 residues. CDR1 and CDR2 from the germline V gene are SQVTM and ANQGSEA. The CDR3 protein is CSVDKAVSSYEQYF. The DNA of the CDR3 is TGCAGCGTTGATAAGGCGGTAAGCTCCTACGAGCAGTACTTC.

In this sample, this clone turned up once. The rearrangement links TRBV6-5 to TRBJ2-7; TRBD1 matches 9 bases. The CDR3 totals 14 residues. V gave up 5 bases and J gave up 6 bases; unmatched junction bases: 8. Germline-derived CDR1 and CDR2 are MNHEY and SVGAGI. The CDR3 region is CASSLRRQGGEQYF. CDR3 bases: TGTGCCAGCAGTCTGAGGAGACAGGGGGGCGAGCAGTACTTC.

In DNA, the CDR3 is TGTGCCAGCAGCTTAGACGGGACTGTAAATTCACCCCTCCACTTT. Translated: CASSLDGTVNSPLHF. The V and J genes are TRBV7-9 and TRBJ1-6; D might be TRBD1 (5 bases). This CDR3 contains 15 residues. Per the germline V gene, CDR1 is SEHNR and CDR2 is FQNEAQ (reference sequence). V dropped 1 base and J dropped 7 bases, with 11 bases sitting between them.

The rearrangement joins TRBV7-7 to TRBJ2-5; 9 bases match TRBD1. V gave up 4 bases and J gave up 2 bases; unmatched junction bases: 8. Looked up from germline, CDR1 is SSHAT and CDR2 is FNYEAQ (reference sequence). CDR3 size: 16 residues. The chain's CDR3 is CASSSNPGQGQETQYF. DNA for the CDR3: TGTGCCAGCAGCTCCAACCCGGGACAGGGACAAGAGACCCAGTACTTC.

The J gene is TRBJ1-6, the V gene TRBV15, with no clear D. This CDR3 is 16 amino acids long. In germline, CDR1 is LNHNV, CDR2 YYDKDF (reference sequence). The V and J ends lost 0 bases and 5 bases respectively, with 11 bases between them. This chain's CDR3 is CATSRDIGGNNSPLHF. In DNA, the CDR3 is TGTGCCACCAGCAGAGATATAGGAGGGAATAATTCACCCCTCCACTTT.

V gene TRBV24-1 combines with J gene TRBJ2-7; D is undetermined. Trimming took 2 bases from V and 7 from J, leaving 11 bases between them. The CDR3 is made up of 13 amino acids. The germline V gene encodes CDR1 KGHDR and CDR2 SFDVKD. CDR3 bases: TGTGCCACCAGTGATTCAGTCATACGTGAGCAGTACTTC. The encoded protein is CATSDSVIREQYF.

The chain employs TRBV27 and TRBJ2-1; 9 bases match TRBD1. Losses at the gene ends were 6 bases for V and 6 bases for J; bases not matched to a gene: 6. CDR3 length: 14 amino acids. The germline gives CDR1 MNHEY, CDR2 SMNVEV (reference sequence). The CDR3 loop reads CASSPGTGSNEQFF. The CDR3 DNA sequence: TGTGCCAGCAGCCCCGGGACAGGGTCCAATGAGCAGTTCTTC.

This sequence joins TRBV5-6 and TRBJ1-3; TRBD1 might be the D (6 bases). CDR1 and CDR2 (germline): SGHDT, YYEEEE. CDR3 size: 14 residues. V was clipped by 4 bases and J by 3 bases, with 11 bases between them. CDR3 loop: CASSGWTDGNTIYF. The CDR3 region has the DNA TGTGCCAGCAGCGGATGGACAGATGGAAACACCATATATTTT.

The chain couples TRBV6-5 to TRBJ2-1; maybe TRBD2 (5 bases). V was cut by 5 bases and J by 9 bases, with 20 bases left in between. Germline CDR1 reads MNHEY; CDR2 reads SVGAGI. The CDR3 is 15 residues long. The CDR3 spells CASSQPKPRGSEQFF. DNA of the CDR3: TGTGCCAGCAGTCAACCCAAACCTCGGGGTAGTGAGCAGTTCTTC.